A single sample gave rise to the 12 T cell receptor beta chains below, sequenced in a study of cytomegalovirus exposure and HLA in healthy donors. The PCR made use of 60 Vbeta and 13 Jbeta primers. TCRdb's copy holds only in-frame clones and misses some; the assay was immunoSEQ multiplex PCR. The sample table includes about 64,000 clones. The sample taken for sequencing was PBMCs. These receptors originate from a young woman in good health and CMV-seronegative.

The V gene is TRBV18, the J gene TRBJ1-1, with D uncertain. The CDR3 totals 12 residues. Germline lookup yields CDR1 KGHSH and CDR2 LQKENI. V gave up 2 bases and J gave up 6 bases, with 7 bases separating them. The CDR3 sequence is CASSPGSPEAFF. The CDR3 nucleotides are TGTGCCAGCTCACCAGGGAGCCCTGAAGCTTTCTTT.

V gene TRBV11-3 combines with J gene TRBJ2-5; possibly TRBD2 for D (6 bases). Germline CDR1 is SGHNT and CDR2 is YENEEA. V dropped 4 bases and J dropped 5 bases, with 20 bases sitting between them. This CDR3 has 16 amino acids. CDR3 DNA: TGTGCCAGCAGCTCCCTCGGGCGGGATGTCCGGGAGACCCAGTACTTC. It yields the protein CASSSLGRDVRETQYF.

The chain joins TRBV30 to TRBJ2-7; TRBD1 matches 9 bases. The germline V gene encodes CDR1 GTSNPN and CDR2 SVGIG (reference sequence). The V gene end was trimmed by 1 base and the J gene end by 1 base; junction bases not matched to a gene: 2. CDR3 length: 14 amino acids. For the CDR3, the DNA is TGTGCCTGGAGTGCCGGACAGGGGTCCTACGAGCAGTACTTC. Protein sequence: CAWSAGQGSYEQYF. Together with reference TRBV30 and TRBJ2-7, the CDR3 gives the full variable domain: SQTIHQWPATLVQPVGSPLSLECTVEGTSNPNLYWYRQAAGRGLQLLFYSVGIGQISSEVPQNLSASRPQDRQFILSSKKLLLSDSGFYLCAWSAGQGSYEQYFGPGTRLTVT.

This chain connects TRBV30 to TRBJ2-7; D might be TRBD1 (6 bases). Between the trimmed V and J ends, which lost 7 bases and 2 bases, there was a span of 12 bases. The CDR3 is 12 residues long. Per the germline V gene, CDR1 is GTSNPN and CDR2 is SVGIG (reference sequence). Here the CDR3 reads CASETGTYEQYF. In nucleotides, the CDR3 is TGTGCCTCGGAAACAGGGACCTACGAGCAGTACTTC. The complete variable domain, with remaining parts taken from reference TRBV30 and TRBJ2-7, reads SQTIHQWPATLVQPVGSPLSLECTVEGTSNPNLYWYRQAAGRGLQLLFYSVGIGQISSEVPQNLSASRPQDRQFILSSKKLLLSDSGFYLCASETGTYEQYFGPGTRLTVT.

The V gene is TRBV11-2, the J gene TRBJ2-7, with TRBD1 matching 7 bases. Germline V gene sequence: CDR1 SGHAT, CDR2 FQNNGV. V shed 4 bases and J 7 bases; nucleotides not matched to a gene: 7. This CDR3 comprises 13 residues. This CDR3 is CASSSAVQGEQYF. CDR3 coding DNA: TGTGCCAGCAGCTCGGCAGTACAGGGGGAGCAGTACTTC.

The rearrangement joins TRBV30 to TRBJ1-2; D is undetermined. V gave up 2 bases and J gave up 7 bases, with 11 bases separating them. Germline lookup yields CDR1 GTSNPN and CDR2 SVGIG (reference sequence). This CDR3 has 12 residues. CDR3: CAWSTSVGGYTF. CDR3 coding DNA: TGTGCCTGGAGTACCAGCGTCGGTGGCTACACCTTC.

The V gene is TRBV11-3, the J gene TRBJ1-2, with D possibly TRBD1 on 5 matching bases. Germline CDR1 reads SGHNT; CDR2 reads YENEEA. CDR3 length: 15 amino acids. Trimming removed 3 bases at V and 2 bases at J, with 13 bases between. CDR3 residues: CASSLPGRGNYGYTF. The DNA for the CDR3 is TGTGCCAGCAGCTTGCCTGGAAGGGGCAACTATGGCTACACCTTC.

The genes are TRBV19 and TRBJ1-5; D ambiguous. Germline-derived CDR1 and CDR2 are LNHDA and SQIVND (reference sequence). CDR3 size: 14 residues. V shed 4 bases and J shed 0 bases, with 7 bases lying between them. CDR3 bases: TGTGCCAGTAGTACCTTAAATAGCAATCAGCCCCAGCATTTT. Translating gives CASSTLNSNQPQHF.

The V gene is TRBV19, the J gene TRBJ2-7; 7 positions agree with TRBD1. V was clipped by 5 bases and J by 6 bases; unmatched bases: 10. The CDR3 is made up of 14 amino acids. Germline assignment: CDR1 LNHDA and CDR2 SQIVND (reference sequence). As DNA, the CDR3 is TGTGCCAGTAGTCCTCGACAGGGTAGGTCCGAGCAGTACTTC. This encodes CASSPRQGRSEQYF. The full variable domain, in which reference TRBV19 and TRBJ2-7 provide the parts outside the CDR3, is DGGITQSPKYLFRKEGQNVTLSCEQNLNHDAMYWYRQDPGQGLRLIYYSQIVNDFQKGDIAEGYSVSREKKESFPLTVTSAQKNPTAFYLCASSPRQGRSEQYFGPGTRLTVT.

The rearrangement links TRBV29-1 to TRBJ2-7; 7 bases agree with TRBD1. The CDR3 contains 12 residues. Germline CDR1 is SQVTM and CDR2 is ANQGSEA. The J segment lost 3 bases and the V segment lost 5 bases, leaving 4 bases of the junction unmatched. The CDR3 nucleotides read TGCAGCGTTCAGGGGGAAGGCTACGAGCAGTACTTC. This encodes CSVQGEGYEQYF.

The chain is built from TRBV6-5 and TRBJ2-7; TRBD2 aligns across 8 bases. With V trimmed by 4 bases and J by 6 bases, 8 bases remained unmatched. This CDR3 is 14 amino acids long. Germline CDR1 and CDR2: MNHEY and SVGAGI. The CDR3 loop reads CASSSGGGSGEQYF. In DNA, the CDR3 is TGTGCCAGCAGTTCCGGCGGGGGGTCGGGCGAGCAGTACTTC.

The V and J genes are TRBV11-1 and TRBJ2-7, with 9 nucleotides matching TRBD1. CDR1 is SGHAT and CDR2 is FQDESV in the germline V gene (reference sequence). Unmatched junction bases numbered 4, after V lost 3 bases and J lost 4 bases. The CDR3 covers 14 residues. The CDR3 protein is CASSLRQGGYEQYF. CDR3 nucleotides: TGTGCCAGCAGCTTGAGACAGGGGGGTTACGAGCAGTACTTC.